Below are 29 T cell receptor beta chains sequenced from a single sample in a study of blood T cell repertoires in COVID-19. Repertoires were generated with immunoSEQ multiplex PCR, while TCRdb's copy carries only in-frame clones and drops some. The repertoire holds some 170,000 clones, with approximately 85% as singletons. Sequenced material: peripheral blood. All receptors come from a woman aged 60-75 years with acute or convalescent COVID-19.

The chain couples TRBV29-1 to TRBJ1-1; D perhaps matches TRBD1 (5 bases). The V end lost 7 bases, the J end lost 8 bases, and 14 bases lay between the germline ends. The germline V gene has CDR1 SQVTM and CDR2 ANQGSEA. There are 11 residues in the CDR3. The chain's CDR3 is CSATPGFEAFF. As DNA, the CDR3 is TGCAGCGCTACTCCAGGGTTCGAAGCTTTCTTT.

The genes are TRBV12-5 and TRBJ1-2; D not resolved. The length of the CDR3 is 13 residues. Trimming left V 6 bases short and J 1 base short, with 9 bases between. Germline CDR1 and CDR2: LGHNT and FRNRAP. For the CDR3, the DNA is TGTGCTAGTGGCCCCGGGAGTAACTATGGCTACACCTTC. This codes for CASGPGSNYGYTF.

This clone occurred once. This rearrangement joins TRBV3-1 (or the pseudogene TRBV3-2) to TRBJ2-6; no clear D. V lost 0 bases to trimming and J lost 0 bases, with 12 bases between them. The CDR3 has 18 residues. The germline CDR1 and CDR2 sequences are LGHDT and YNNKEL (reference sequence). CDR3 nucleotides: TGTGCCAGCAGCCAAGAGACAATGCCCCGCTCTGGGGCCAACGTCCTGACTTTC. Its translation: CASSQETMPRSGANVLTF.

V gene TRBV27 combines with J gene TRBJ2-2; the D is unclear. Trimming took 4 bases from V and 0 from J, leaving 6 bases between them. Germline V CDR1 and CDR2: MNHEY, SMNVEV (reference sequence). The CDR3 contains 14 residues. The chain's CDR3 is CASSSVANTGELFF. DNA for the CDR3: TGTGCCAGCAGTTCAGTTGCGAACACCGGGGAGCTGTTTTTT.

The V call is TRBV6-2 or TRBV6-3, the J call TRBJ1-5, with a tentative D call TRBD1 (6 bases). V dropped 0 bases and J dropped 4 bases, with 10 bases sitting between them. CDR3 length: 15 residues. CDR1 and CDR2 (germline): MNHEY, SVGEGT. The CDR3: CASSYSGGRNQPQHF. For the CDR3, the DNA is TGTGCCAGCAGTTACTCGGGGGGGCGGAATCAGCCCCAGCATTTT.

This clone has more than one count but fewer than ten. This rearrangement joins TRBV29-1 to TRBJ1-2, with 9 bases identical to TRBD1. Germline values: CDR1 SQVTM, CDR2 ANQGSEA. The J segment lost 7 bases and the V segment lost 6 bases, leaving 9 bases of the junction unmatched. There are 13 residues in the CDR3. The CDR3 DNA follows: TGCAGCGTATCCGGGACAGGGCTTTCTGGCTACACCTTC. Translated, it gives CSVSGTGLSGYTF.

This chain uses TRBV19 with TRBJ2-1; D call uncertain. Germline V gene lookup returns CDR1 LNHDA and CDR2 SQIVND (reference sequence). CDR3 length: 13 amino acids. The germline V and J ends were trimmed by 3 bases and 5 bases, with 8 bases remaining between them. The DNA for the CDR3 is TGTGCCAGTAGTATGGCAGCGAACAATGAGCAGTTCTTC. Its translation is CASSMAANNEQFF.

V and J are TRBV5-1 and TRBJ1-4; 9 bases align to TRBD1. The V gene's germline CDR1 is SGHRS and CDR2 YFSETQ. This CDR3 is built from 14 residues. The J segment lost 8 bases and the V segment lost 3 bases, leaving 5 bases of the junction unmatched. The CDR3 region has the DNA TGCGCCAGCAGCTGGGGACAGGGAGGAGAAAAACTGTTTTTT. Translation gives CASSWGQGGEKLFF.

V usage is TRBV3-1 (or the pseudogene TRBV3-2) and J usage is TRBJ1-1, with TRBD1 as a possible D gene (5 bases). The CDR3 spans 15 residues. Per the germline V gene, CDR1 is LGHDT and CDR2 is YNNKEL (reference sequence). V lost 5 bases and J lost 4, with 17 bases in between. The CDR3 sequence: CASSYYGRGRTEAFF. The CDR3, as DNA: TGTGCCAGCAGCTACTATGGGAGGGGACGCACTGAAGCTTTCTTT.

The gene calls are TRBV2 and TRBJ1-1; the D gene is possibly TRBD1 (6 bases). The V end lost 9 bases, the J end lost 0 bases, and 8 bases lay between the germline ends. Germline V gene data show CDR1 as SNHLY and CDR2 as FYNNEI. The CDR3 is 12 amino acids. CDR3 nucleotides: TGTGCCAGTGGACAGATGAACACTGAAGCTTTCTTT. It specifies CASGQMNTEAFF.

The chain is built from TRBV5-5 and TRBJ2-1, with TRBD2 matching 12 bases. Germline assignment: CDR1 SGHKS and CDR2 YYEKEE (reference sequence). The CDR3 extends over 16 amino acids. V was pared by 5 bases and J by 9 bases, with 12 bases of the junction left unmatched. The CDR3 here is CASRAQLAGGVGEQFF. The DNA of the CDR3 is TGTGCCAGCAGGGCCCAACTAGCGGGAGGCGTTGGTGAGCAGTTCTTC.

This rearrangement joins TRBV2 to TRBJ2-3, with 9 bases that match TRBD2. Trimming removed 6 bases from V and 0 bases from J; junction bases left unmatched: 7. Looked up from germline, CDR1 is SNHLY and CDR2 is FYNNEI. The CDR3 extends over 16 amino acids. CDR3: CASSAGTSPSTDTQYF. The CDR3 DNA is TGTGCCAGCAGCGCCGGGACTAGCCCTAGCACAGATACGCAGTATTTT.

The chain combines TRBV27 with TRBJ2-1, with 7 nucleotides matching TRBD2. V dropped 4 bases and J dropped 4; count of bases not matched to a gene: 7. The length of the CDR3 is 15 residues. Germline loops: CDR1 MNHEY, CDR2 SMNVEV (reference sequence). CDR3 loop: CASSYSAGIYNEQFF. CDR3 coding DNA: TGTGCCAGCAGTTACTCAGCGGGAATATACAATGAGCAGTTCTTC.

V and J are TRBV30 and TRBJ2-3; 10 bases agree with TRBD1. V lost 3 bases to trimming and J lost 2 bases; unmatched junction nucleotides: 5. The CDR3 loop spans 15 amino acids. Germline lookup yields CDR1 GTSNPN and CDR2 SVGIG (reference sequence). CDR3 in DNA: TGTGCCTGGAGAGAGACAGGGGGCTTCACAGATACGCAGTATTTT. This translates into CAWRETGGFTDTQYF.

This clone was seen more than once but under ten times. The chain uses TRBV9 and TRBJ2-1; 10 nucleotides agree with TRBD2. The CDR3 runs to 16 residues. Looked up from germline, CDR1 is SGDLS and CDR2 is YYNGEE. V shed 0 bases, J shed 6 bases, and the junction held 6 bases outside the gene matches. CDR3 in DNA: TGTGCCAGCAGCGTAGTATCTAGCGGGAGTTTCAATGAGCAGTTCTTC. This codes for CASSVVSSGSFNEQFF.

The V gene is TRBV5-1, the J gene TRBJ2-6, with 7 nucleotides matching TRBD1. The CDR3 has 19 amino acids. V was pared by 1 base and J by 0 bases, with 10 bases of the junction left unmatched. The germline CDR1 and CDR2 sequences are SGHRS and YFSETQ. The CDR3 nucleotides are TGCGCCAGCAGCTTGCCCAGACAGGGCCACCTCTCTGGGGCCAACGTCCTGACTTTC. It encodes CASSLPRQGHLSGANVLTF.

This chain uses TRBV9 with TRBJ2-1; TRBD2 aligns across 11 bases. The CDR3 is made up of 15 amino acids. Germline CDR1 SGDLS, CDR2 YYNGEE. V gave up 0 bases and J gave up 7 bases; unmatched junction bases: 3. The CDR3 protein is CASSVGLAGLNEQFF. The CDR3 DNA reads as TGTGCCAGCAGCGTAGGACTAGCGGGATTGAATGAGCAGTTCTTC.

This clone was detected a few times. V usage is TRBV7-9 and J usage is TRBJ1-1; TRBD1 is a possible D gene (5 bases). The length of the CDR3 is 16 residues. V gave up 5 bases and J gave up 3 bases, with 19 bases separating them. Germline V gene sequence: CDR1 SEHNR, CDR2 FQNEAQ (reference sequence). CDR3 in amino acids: CASSHRVGASDTEAFF. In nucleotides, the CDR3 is TGTGCCAGCAGCCACCGGGTTGGGGCGTCGGACACTGAAGCTTTCTTT.

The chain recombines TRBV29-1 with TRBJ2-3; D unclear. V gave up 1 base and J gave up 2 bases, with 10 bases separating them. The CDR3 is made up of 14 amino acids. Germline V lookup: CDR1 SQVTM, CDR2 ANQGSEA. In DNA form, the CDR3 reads TGCAGCGTTGAAGGACAATCCTTCACAGATACGCAGTATTTT. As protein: CSVEGQSFTDTQYF.

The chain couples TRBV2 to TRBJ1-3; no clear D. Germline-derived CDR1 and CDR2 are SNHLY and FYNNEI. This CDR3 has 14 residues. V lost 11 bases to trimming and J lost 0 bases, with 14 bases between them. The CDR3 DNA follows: TGTGCCTGCCGGGAGTTCTTCTCTGGAAACACCATATATTTT. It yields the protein CACREFFSGNTIYF. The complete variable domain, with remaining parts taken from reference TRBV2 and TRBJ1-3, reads EPEVTQTPSHQVTQMGQEVILRCVPISNHLYFYWYRQILGQKVEFLVSFYNNEISEKSEIFDDQFSVERPDGSNFTLKIRSTKLEDSAMYFCACREFFSGNTIYFGEGSWLTVV.

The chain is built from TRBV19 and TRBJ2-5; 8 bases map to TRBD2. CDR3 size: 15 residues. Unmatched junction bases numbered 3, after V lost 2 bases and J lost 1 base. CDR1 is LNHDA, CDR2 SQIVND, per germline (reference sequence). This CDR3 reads CASSISGGVQETQYF. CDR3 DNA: TGTGCCAGTAGTATATCGGGGGGGGTCCAAGAGACCCAGTACTTC.

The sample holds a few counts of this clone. This CDR3 reads CASSFAIDGGPSYEQYV. The CDR3 DNA reads TGTGCTAGCAGCTTCGCCATTGACGGCGGGCCCTCCTACGAGCAGTACGTC. V usage is TRBV7-7 and J usage is TRBJ2-7, with TRBD2 as a possible D gene (5 bases). Germline V gives CDR1 SSHAT, CDR2 FNYEAQ (reference sequence). This CDR3 comprises 17 residues.

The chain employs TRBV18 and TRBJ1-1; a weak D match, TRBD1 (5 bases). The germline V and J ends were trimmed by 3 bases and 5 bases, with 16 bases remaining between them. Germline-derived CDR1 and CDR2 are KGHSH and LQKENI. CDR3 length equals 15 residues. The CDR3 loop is CASSPQGALRTEAFF. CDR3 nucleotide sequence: TGTGCCAGCTCACCTCAGGGTGCCCTGAGGACTGAAGCTTTCTTT.

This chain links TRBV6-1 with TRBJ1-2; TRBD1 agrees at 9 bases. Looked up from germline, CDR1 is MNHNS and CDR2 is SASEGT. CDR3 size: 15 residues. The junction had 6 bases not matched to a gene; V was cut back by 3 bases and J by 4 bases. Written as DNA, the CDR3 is TGTGCCAGCAGTGACCCCGGACAGGGGCCCTATGGCTACACCTTC. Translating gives CASSDPGQGPYGYTF.

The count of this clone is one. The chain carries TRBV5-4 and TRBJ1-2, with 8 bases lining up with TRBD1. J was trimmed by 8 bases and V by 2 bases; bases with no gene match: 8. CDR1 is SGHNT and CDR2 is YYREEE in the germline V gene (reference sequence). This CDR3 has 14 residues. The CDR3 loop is CASSFPTGVGGYTF. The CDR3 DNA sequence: TGTGCCAGCAGCTTCCCGACAGGGGTGGGAGGCTACACCTTC.

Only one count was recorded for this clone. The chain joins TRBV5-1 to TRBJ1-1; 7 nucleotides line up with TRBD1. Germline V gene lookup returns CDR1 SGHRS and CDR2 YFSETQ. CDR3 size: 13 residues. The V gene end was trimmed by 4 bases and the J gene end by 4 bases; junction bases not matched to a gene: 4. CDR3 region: CASSPQGGTEAFF. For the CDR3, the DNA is TGCGCCAGCAGCCCCCAGGGGGGCACTGAAGCTTTCTTT.

CDR3 region: CATSELVSSYEQYF. CDR3 nucleotides: TGTGCCACCAGCGAACTAGTGTCCTCCTACGAGCAGTACTTC. V gene TRBV15 combines with J gene TRBJ2-7; maybe TRBD2 (5 bases). CDR1 and CDR2 from the germline V gene are LNHNV and YYDKDF (reference sequence). V was trimmed by 5 bases and J by 0 bases, leaving 11 bases between them. CDR3 length: 14 residues.

The CDR3: CASSSTSRTVSYEQYV. DNA of the CDR3: TGTGCCAGCAGCTCCACATCCCGGACTGTCTCCTACGAGCAGTACGTC. The J gene is TRBJ2-7, the V gene TRBV11-2; maybe TRBD2 (5 bases). Germline lookup yields CDR1 SGHAT and CDR2 FQNNGV. V was clipped by 4 bases and J by 0 bases, with 16 bases between them. The CDR3 extends over 16 amino acids.

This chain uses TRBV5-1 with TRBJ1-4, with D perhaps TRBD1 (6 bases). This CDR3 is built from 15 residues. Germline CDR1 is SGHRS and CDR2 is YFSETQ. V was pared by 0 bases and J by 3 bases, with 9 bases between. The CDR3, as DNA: TGCGCCAGCAGCTTGGTACAGGGATCTAATGAAAAACTGTTTTTT. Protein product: CASSLVQGSNEKLFF. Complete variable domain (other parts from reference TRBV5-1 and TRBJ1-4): KAGVTQTPRYLIKTRGQQVTLSCSPISGHRSVSWYQQTPGQGLQFLFEYFSETQRNKGNFPGRFSGRQFSNSRSEMNVSTLELGDSALYLCASSLVQGSNEKLFFGSGTQLSVL.